Below, 27 T cell receptor beta chains from the same sample are listed, as sequenced in a study of blood T cell repertoires in COVID-19 (dated by TCRdb to about 2020). Libraries were built with the immunoSEQ multiplex PCR assay. In TCRdb, the immuneACCESS table is reduced to in-frame sequences with V and J assigned. These tables do not hold every clone; where another copy was compared, an unresolved V gene accounts for under half, and the others remain unexplained. The sample yields about 90,000 clones; 77% were counted once. The ten biggest clones cover approximately 9.3% of the sample. Sequenced sample: peripheral blood. These receptors were taken from a woman older than 75 with acute or convalescent COVID-19.

This clone has just one count. The V call is TRBV7-3, the J call TRBJ2-6, with 7 bases identical to TRBD1. The CDR3 totals 15 residues. The J segment lost 9 bases and the V segment lost 5 bases, leaving 10 bases of the junction unmatched. From germline, CDR1 is SGHTA and CDR2 FQGTGA. DNA of the CDR3: TGTGCCAGCAGCGTCGACAGGGTAGGAGACAACGTCCTGACTTTC. This sequence encodes CASSVDRVGDNVLTF.

This clone was detected only a few times. The chain employs TRBV7-9 and TRBJ2-7; D might be TRBD1 (5 bases). The CDR3 consists of 17 residues. Trimming took off 2 bases at V and 2 bases at J, with 19 bases between the two ends. Germline-derived CDR1 and CDR2 are SEHNR and FQNEAQ (reference sequence). CDR3 protein: CASSLNFRPEGAYEQYF. The CDR3 DNA is TGTGCCAGCAGCTTAAACTTCAGACCGGAAGGGGCCTACGAGCAGTACTTC.

The rearrangement uses TRBV7-9 and TRBJ2-3; D may be TRBD1 (6 bases). The CDR3 extends over 15 amino acids. The germline gives CDR1 SEHNR, CDR2 FQNEAQ (reference sequence). Trimming cost V 5 bases and J 4 bases, with 16 bases left between them. Written as DNA, the CDR3 is TGTGCCAGCAGCCGGAATCTAGGGGGAGCAGATACGCAGTATTTT. Residues: CASSRNLGGADTQYF.

The rearrangement uses TRBV7-2 and TRBJ1-6, with D possibly TRBD1 on 6 matching bases. The CDR3 length is 14 residues. Germline-derived CDR1 and CDR2 are SGHTA and FQGNSA. V was shortened by 1 base and J by 7 bases, with 8 bases between the two germline ends. For the CDR3, the DNA is TGTGCCAGCAGCTTAGGAACAGGGAATTCACCCCTCCACTTT. It translates to CASSLGTGNSPLHF.

In this sample, this clone turned up once. The rearrangement joins TRBV9 to TRBJ1-3; no firm D call. This CDR3 is 14 amino acids long. Deletions cut 4 bases from V and 5 bases from J, with 13 bases between. The germline CDR1 and CDR2 sequences are SGDLS and YYNGEE. The CDR3 loop is CASSPMAARNTIYF. As DNA, the CDR3 is TGTGCCAGCAGCCCCATGGCCGCCCGAAACACCATATATTTT.

The chain recombines TRBV7-8 with TRBJ2-7; possibly TRBD1 for D (6 bases). Trimming stripped 5 bases from V and 4 bases from J, with 12 bases between. CDR1 SGHVS and CDR2 FQNEAQ come from the germline V gene. The CDR3 is made up of 13 amino acids. The CDR3 region is CASSGRGLYEQYF. CDR3 nucleotides: TGTGCCAGCAGCGGCAGGGGCCTTTACGAGCAGTACTTC.

The chain is built from TRBV2 and TRBJ2-1, with D maybe TRBD1 (6 bases). Looked up from germline, CDR1 is SNHLY and CDR2 is FYNNEI. The CDR3 has 13 residues. V lost 5 bases and J lost 9, with 14 bases in between. The CDR3 is CASSLQGMGEQFF. CDR3 sequence (DNA): TGTGCCAGCAGTCTACAGGGTATGGGTGAGCAGTTCTTC.

The chain links TRBV9 to TRBJ2-5; D may be TRBD1 (6 bases). V gave up 0 bases and J gave up 5 bases, with 20 bases separating them. The CDR3 has 17 residues. Germline CDR1 is SGDLS and CDR2 is YYNGEE. The CDR3 sequence: CASSVGGGGFPRETQYF. For the CDR3, the DNA is TGTGCCAGCAGCGTAGGGGGTGGGGGCTTTCCCCGCGAGACCCAGTACTTC. Looking up the rest from reference TRBV9 and TRBJ2-5 gives the full variable domain: DSGVTQTPKHLITATGQRVTLRCSPRSGDLSVYWYQQSLDQGLQFLIQYYNGEERAKGNILERFSAQQFPDLHSELNLSSLELGDSALYFCASSVGGGGFPRETQYFGPGTRLLVL.

The chain couples TRBV2 to TRBJ1-6; D uncertain. The germline gives CDR1 SNHLY, CDR2 FYNNEI. This CDR3 is built from 13 residues. Trimming removed 6 bases at V and 0 bases at J, with 3 bases between. The CDR3 nucleotides are TGTGCCAGCAGGAGCTCCTATAATTCACCCCTCCACTTT. Protein: CASRSSYNSPLHF.

In this sample, this clone turned up a few times. The chain combines TRBV3-1 (or the pseudogene TRBV3-2) with TRBJ1-1; D is unclear. V dropped 3 bases and J dropped 3 bases, with 8 bases sitting between them. The CDR3 covers 13 residues. The germline V gene encodes CDR1 LGHDT and CDR2 YNNKEL (reference sequence). The chain's CDR3 is CASSQAGYTEAFF. CDR3 coding DNA: TGTGCCAGCAGCCAGGCAGGATACACTGAAGCTTTCTTT.

The chain couples TRBV2 to TRBJ1-4; D gene unclear. V lost 7 bases, J lost 4 bases, and 10 bases lay in between. Germline-derived CDR1 and CDR2 are SNHLY and FYNNEI. CDR3 length equals 13 residues. The DNA for the CDR3 is TGTGCCAGCACCCGGGAGGATAATGAAAAACTGTTTTTT. Residues: CASTREDNEKLFF.

The V gene is TRBV4-3, the J gene TRBJ1-3; D is uncertain. Germline V gives CDR1 LGHNA, CDR2 YSLEER. This CDR3 comprises 15 residues. Trimming shortened V by 0 bases and J by 4 bases, and 10 bases separated the two germline ends. This chain's CDR3 is CASSQDPNVGNTIYF. CDR3 nucleotide sequence: TGCGCCAGCAGCCAAGATCCCAATGTCGGAAACACCATATATTTT.

This chain joins TRBV5-6 and TRBJ2-7; D gene unclear. V was trimmed by 1 base and J by 7 bases, leaving 12 bases between them. Germline V lookup: CDR1 SGHDT, CDR2 YYEEEE. CDR3 length: 13 amino acids. The CDR3 protein is CASSLRGVWEQYF. The CDR3 nucleotides are TGTGCCAGCAGCTTGCGAGGAGTATGGGAGCAGTACTTC.

The J gene is TRBJ1-4, the V gene TRBV2; D might be TRBD1 (5 bases). This CDR3 has 12 residues. V dropped 7 bases and J dropped 8 bases, with 11 bases sitting between them. Germline CDR1 SNHLY, CDR2 FYNNEI. The CDR3 sequence: CASKQAGEKLFF. CDR3 DNA sequence: TGTGCCAGCAAACAGGCGGGAGAAAAACTGTTTTTT.

The CDR3 reads CASSRGRALETQYF. For the CDR3, the DNA is TGTGCCAGCAGTAGAGGGAGGGCCCTAGAGACCCAGTACTTC. The chain links TRBV7-8 to TRBJ2-5; 7 bases map to TRBD2. There are 14 residues in the CDR3. The V gene's germline CDR1 is SGHVS and CDR2 FQNEAQ. Germline trimming cut 6 bases from V and 4 bases from J; bases unmatched to any gene: 8. Drawing the rest from reference TRBV7-8 and TRBJ2-5, the complete variable domain is GAGVSQSPRYKVAKRGQDVALRCDPISGHVSLFWYQQALGQGPEFLTYFQNEAQLDKSGLPSDRFFAERPEGSVSTLKIQRTQQEDSAVYLCASSRGRALETQYFGPGTRLLVL.

The chain links TRBV7-2 to TRBJ2-1, with 9 nucleotides matching TRBD2. The ends lost 3 bases at V and 7 bases at J; junction bases unmatched: 7. From germline, CDR1 is SGHTA and CDR2 FQGNSA. This CDR3 is 15 amino acids long. This chain's CDR3 is CASSFVAGGRNEQFF. The CDR3 coding sequence is TGTGCCAGCAGCTTCGTTGCGGGGGGGCGGAATGAGCAGTTCTTC.

The chain is built from TRBV7-2 and TRBJ2-7, with a weak D call TRBD2 (7 bases). The CDR3 has 15 residues. Germline V gene data show CDR1 as SGHTA and CDR2 as FQGNSA. The V end lost 5 bases, the J end lost 12 bases, and 26 bases lay between the germline ends. This CDR3 is CASSPPSGGTGIPYF. In DNA form, the CDR3 reads TGTGCCAGCAGCCCCCCTTCGGGGGGCACTGGGATCCCGTACTTC.

V is TRBV7-9 and J is TRBJ1-1; D might be TRBD1 (5 bases). The germline CDR1 and CDR2 sequences are SEHNR and FQNEAQ (reference sequence). The length of the CDR3 is 13 residues. The V gene lost 5 bases and the J gene lost 4 bases, with 11 bases spanning the gap. CDR3 sequence: CASSPRAGTEAFF. For the CDR3, the DNA is TGTGCCAGCAGCCCCAGGGCAGGCACTGAAGCTTTCTTT. The full variable domain, rest sourced from reference TRBV7-9 and TRBJ1-1, is DTGVSQNPRHKITKRGQNVTFRCDPISEHNRLYWYRQTLGQGPEFLTYFQNEAQLEKSRLLSDRFSAERPKGSFSTLEIQRTEQGDSAMYLCASSPRAGTEAFFGQGTRLTVV.

This chain connects TRBV7-8 to TRBJ1-3; D is undetermined. Deletions cut 5 bases from V and 1 base from J, with 6 bases between. CDR3 length: 13 residues. In germline, CDR1 is SGHVS, CDR2 FQNEAQ. CDR3 sequence: CASSPRSGNTIYF. The CDR3 DNA sequence: TGTGCCAGCAGCCCCAGGTCTGGAAACACCATATATTTT.

The chain combines TRBV9 with TRBJ2-7, with 7 bases matching TRBD1. The germline gives CDR1 SGDLS, CDR2 YYNGEE. This CDR3 contains 16 residues. V dropped 3 bases and J dropped 3; count of bases not matched to a gene: 12. CDR3 amino acids: CASSAGTAVKGYEQYF. The CDR3 bases are TGTGCCAGCAGCGCCGGGACAGCGGTAAAAGGCTACGAGCAGTACTTC.

The chain combines TRBV28 with TRBJ2-7; 9 bases fit TRBD2. With V trimmed by 2 bases and J by 6 bases, 8 bases remained unmatched. The CDR3 is made up of 15 amino acids. Germline CDR1 reads MDHEN; CDR2 reads SYDVKM. CDR3 nucleotides: TGTGCCAGCAGTTTAGGGGCTAGCGGGGTTGTCGAGCAGTACTTC. Protein: CASSLGASGVVEQYF.

This clone was found once. The chain is built from TRBV7-8 and TRBJ2-2, with 7 bases aligning to TRBD2. The CDR3 runs to 16 residues. Per the germline V gene, CDR1 is SGHVS and CDR2 is FQNEAQ. The junction had 6 bases not matched to a gene; V was cut back by 5 bases and J by 0 bases. The CDR3: CASSPGGRTNTGELFF. Here the CDR3 DNA reads TGTGCCAGCAGCCCCGGGGGGAGGACGAACACCGGGGAGCTGTTTTTT.

CDR3 sequence: CASSPRPSSETQYF. The CDR3 DNA follows: TGTGCCAGCTCACCGCGTCCTAGTTCCGAGACCCAGTACTTC. The V call is TRBV18, the J call TRBJ2-5; D gene uncertain. The CDR3 spans 14 residues. Germline V gene data show CDR1 as KGHSH and CDR2 as LQKENI. Trimming stripped 3 bases from V and 5 bases from J, with 13 bases between.

This CDR3 is CASSPSRGGSSSYEQYF. In DNA form, the CDR3 reads TGTGCCAGCAGCCCAAGCAGGGGCGGGTCTAGCTCCTACGAGCAGTACTTC. The gene calls are TRBV7-2 and TRBJ2-7, with a tentative D call TRBD1 (6 bases). This CDR3 has 17 amino acids. Trimming stripped 5 bases from V and 0 bases from J, with 20 bases between. CDR1 SGHTA and CDR2 FQGNSA come from the germline V gene.

The genes are TRBV19 and TRBJ2-3; a possible D gene is TRBD2 (7 bases). The CDR3 is 14 residues long. V was clipped by 4 bases and J by 4 bases, with 12 bases between them. Per germline, CDR1 LNHDA and CDR2 SQIVND (reference sequence). For the CDR3, the DNA is TGTGCCAGTAGTAATTGGGGGGGCCCAGATACGCAGTATTTT. Its protein is CASSNWGGPDTQYF.

The V gene is TRBV5-1, the J gene TRBJ2-1; the D gene is possibly TRBD2 (6 bases). This CDR3 spans 18 amino acids. Germline assignment: CDR1 SGHRS and CDR2 YFSETQ. The ends were cut back, 4 bases at V and 2 bases at J, with 22 bases in the middle. The CDR3 bases are TGCGCCAGCAGCCTGGGAACTAGCACGCGGCCTACCTACAATGAGCAGTTCTTC. This encodes CASSLGTSTRPTYNEQFF.

The rearrangement joins TRBV7-9 to TRBJ1-2; TRBD1 matches 7 bases. V lost 10 bases and J lost 3; bases outside the gene matches: 17. From germline, CDR1 is SEHNR and CDR2 FQNEAQ (reference sequence). The CDR3 runs to 16 residues. The DNA for the CDR3 is TGTGCCACCCCACTAACAGGGGATGGCGCTTACTATGGCTACACCTTC. This gives the protein CATPLTGDGAYYGYTF.